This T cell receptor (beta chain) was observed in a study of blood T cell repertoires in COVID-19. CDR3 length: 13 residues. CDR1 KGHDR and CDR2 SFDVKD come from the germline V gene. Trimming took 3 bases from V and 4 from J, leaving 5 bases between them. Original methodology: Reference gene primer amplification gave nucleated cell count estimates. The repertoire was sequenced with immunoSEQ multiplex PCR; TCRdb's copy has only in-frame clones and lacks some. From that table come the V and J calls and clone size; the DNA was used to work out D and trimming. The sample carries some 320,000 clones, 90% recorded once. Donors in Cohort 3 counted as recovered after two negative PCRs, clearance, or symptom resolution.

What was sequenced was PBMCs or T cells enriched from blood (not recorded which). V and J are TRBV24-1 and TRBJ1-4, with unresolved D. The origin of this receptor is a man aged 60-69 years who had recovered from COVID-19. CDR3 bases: TGTGCCACCAGTGATGGCCATAATGAAAAACTGTTTTTT. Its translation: CATSDGHNEKLFF.